This T cell receptor beta chain is drawn from a study of T cells after posttransplantation cyclophosphamide (dated by TCRdb to about 2016). With regard to the full study: Using TRB sequencing, the study followed how the T cell repertoire reconstituted after myeloablative bone marrow transplantation in which posttransplantation cyclophosphamide served as GVHD prophylaxis. Samples from some 32 PTCy-treated patients and under 20 related bone marrow donors of those patients were subjected to antigen receptor sequencing. Blood from all 30 or so PTCy patients who had 1-year posttransplant specimens underwent TRB sequencing. In 3 patients, TRB sequencing was also performed on up to 3 more blood samples taken 2 to 5.2 years after transplant, and in a handful of patients, pretransplant blood was also TRB-sequenced. Because TRA and TRB clonality were tightly correlated in 9 samples, subsequent TCR analyses were focused on TRB only. Public TRB sequences were compared against a database of over 3,000 sequences linked to responses to pathogens, tumor antigens, self-antigens and alloantigens. Paper-wide results and their limitations: Across under 50 patients, recipient CMV seropositivity and CMV reactivation were highly associated with TRB clonality; PTCy diversity was similar to CNI/methotrexate controls. At 1-2 months, donor-recipient similarity was low but rose over the first year, and the later blood repertoires were often dominated by donor CD8+ memory clones. The TRB repertoires of T cells infiltrating skin or GI tract showed only limited overlap with the TRB repertoires of T cells in blood.

On the day of marrow donation, related bone marrow donors gave peripheral blood samples. Peripheral blood and bone marrow mononuclear cells were isolated by Ficoll-Hypaque density centrifugation and cryopreserved. To note about this clone: The antigen it recognizes is unknown. The input lacks base qualities; no much larger clone sits a single base away.

Genomic DNA was the input for TRB sequencing, which was run either with the immunoSEQ assay at survey resolution or with the hsTCRB kit. For the original study's pipeline: The immunoSEQ software was used for initial read processing, and the LymphoSeq R package was used for repertoire analyses. Clonality was calculated as 1 minus normalized Shannon entropy, and the Gini coefficient was also calculated for each TRB dataset. Phenotypes of unsorted samples were inferred by mapping TRB sequences from sorted subsets of the recipient or donor onto the same recipient's unsorted samples. TCRdb stores this immuneACCESS table with in-frame sequences only. Part of the clones is absent; in the studies checked, under half of the shortfall reflects unresolved V genes, and no reason is known for the rest. V and J calls and clone size come straight from that table; D and trimming were deduced from the DNA. Counted in this sample were about 28,000 clones; more than 80% of them appeared once. 3% to 4% of the sample rests with the top ten.

This TCR derives from a man aged 45-65 years. Source material: PBMCs.

The nucleotide sequence reads as follows: TGCAGCGTATCCCGGGTGAGGGGGTCGGGGACTGAAGCTTTCTTT. It translates as CSVSRVRGSGTEAFF. Recombination connected TRBV29-1 to TRBJ1-1; 6 matching bases give a weak D call of TRBD1. Spanning cysteine to phenylalanine, the CDR3 consists of 15 amino acids. CDR3 DNA is the only sequence kept; it has 45 bases, read in frame from the first base. The germline ends are 22 bases apart after V is trimmed by 6 bases and J by 5 bases. CDR1 and CDR2, per the germline V gene, are SQVTM and ANQGSEA. Where the CDR3 stops, the reference TRBV29-1 and TRBJ1-1 genes take over; the full variable domain is SAVISQKPSRDICQRGTSLTIQCQVDSQVTMMFWYRQQPGQSLTLIATANQGSEATYESGFVIDKFPISRPNLTFSTLTVSNMSPEDSSIYLCSVSRVRGSGTEAFFGQGTRLTVV.